A single sample is the source of the 11 T cell receptor beta chains below, sequenced in a study of blood T cells in healthy people across ages. Next came a second PCR, run for about 6 to 12 cycles, which used a sample-barcoded 5' primer along with a J-beta primer mix. TCRdb redid the calling of the 5' RACE reads with MiXCR, one entry per CDR3 protein. This table has 750,000 to 1,000,000 distinct CDR3 sequences, about 27% appearing once. The sample was also reused in another study, on T cells of mothers and their children.

The source material was blood. The receptors were sampled from a woman aged 40 to 50 in good health.

As concerns this clonotype: The junction shows a germline mismatch at one end, possibly a read error. V is TRBV29-1 and J is TRBJ2-4, with 7 bases fitting TRBD1. This CDR3 region has 15 residues. Germline CDR1 SQVTM, CDR2 ANQGSEA. Here the CDR3 reads CNVDKTGKPYNEQYF. CDR3 DNA: TGCAACGTTGACAAGACAGGGAAGCCCTACAATGAGCAGTACTTC.

The sample holds a few counts of this clonotype. The genes are TRBV24-1 and TRBJ1-2, with unresolved D. CDR1 and CDR2 (germline): KGHDR, SFDVKD. V was shortened by 5 bases and J by 2 bases, with 8 bases between the two germline ends. The CDR3 contains 13 residues. For the CDR3, the DNA is TGTGCCACCAGTGTTGGCAAGAACTATGGCTACACCTTC. This translates into CATSVGKNYGYTF.

Note on this clonotype: A junction boundary mismatches the germline segment, possibly from a read error. J is TRBJ1-3 and V is TRBV7-2; the D gene is possibly TRBD1 (6 bases). Germline V gene lookup returns CDR1 SGHTA and CDR2 FQGNSA. CDR3 size: 14 residues. The CDR3 coding sequence is TGTGCCAGCAGCAGACTGGGGGCGGGAAGCACCATATATTTT. This translates into CASSRLGAGSTIYF. The full variable domain, with the rest looked up from reference TRBV7-2 and TRBJ1-3, is GAGVSQSPSNKVTEKGKDVELRCDPISGHTALYWYRQSLGQGLEFLIYFQGNSAPDKSGLPSDRFSAERTGGSVSTLTIQRTQQEDSAVYLCASSRLGAGSTIYFGEGSWLTVV.

This clonotype was counted between two and nine times. The chain combines TRBV20-1 with TRBJ2-5, with 13 bases matching TRBD2. The length of the CDR3 is 15 residues. Per the germline V gene, CDR1 is DFQATT and CDR2 is SNEGSKA (reference sequence). V shed 6 bases, J shed 4 bases, and the junction held 8 bases outside the gene matches. CDR3 sequence (DNA): TGCAGTGCAACCGGGACTAGCGGGAAGGGAGAGACCCAGTACTTC. Its translation is CSATGTSGKGETQYF.

On this clonotype itself: Given a much more abundant clone one base away, this may be a read error. The gene calls are TRBV10-3 and TRBJ1-5, with a possible D match to TRBD1 (5 bases). CDR3 length equals 14 residues. Germline CDR1 and CDR2: ENHRY and SYGVKD. V was trimmed by 6 bases and J by 0 bases, leaving 9 bases between them. CDR3 in amino acids: CAIREGSSNQPQHF. DNA for the CDR3: TGTGCCATCAGGGAGGGGAGTAGCAATCAGCCCCAGCATTTT.

This clonotype was found many times. The rearrangement links TRBV9 to TRBJ2-7; D could derive from TRBD1 or TRBD2 (5 bases each). This CDR3 region has 15 residues. Germline assignment: CDR1 SGDLS and CDR2 YYNGEE. Trimming took off 3 bases at V and 3 bases at J, with 16 bases between the two ends. The CDR3 region is CASSASGWGDYEQYF. The DNA for the CDR3 is TGTGCCAGCAGCGCTTCAGGGTGGGGAGACTACGAGCAGTACTTC. Full variable domain (remainder filled in from reference TRBV9 and TRBJ2-7): DSGVTQTPKHLITATGQRVTLRCSPRSGDLSVYWYQQSLDQGLQFLIQYYNGEERAKGNILERFSAQQFPDLHSELNLSSLELGDSALYFCASSASGWGDYEQYFGPGTRLTVT.

The genes are TRBV20-1 and TRBJ2-1; 10 bases align to TRBD2. J lost 4 bases, V lost 6 bases, and 9 bases had no gene match. Germline values: CDR1 DFQATT, CDR2 SNEGSKA (reference sequence). The CDR3 totals 15 residues. As DNA, the CDR3 is TGCAGTGCACCTTGGACTAGCGGATTATACAATGAGCAGTTCTTC. It yields the protein CSAPWTSGLYNEQFF.

Only a few counts were recorded for this clonotype. The chain joins TRBV3-1 to TRBJ2-7; TRBD2 might be the D (5 bases). This CDR3 has 13 amino acids. Germline-derived CDR1 and CDR2 are LGHDT and YNNKEL (reference sequence). Trimming took off 7 bases at V and 1 base at J, with 11 bases between the two ends. Written as DNA, the CDR3 is TGTGCCAGCAACTACGGGGTTTCCTACGAGCAGTACTTC. This codes for CASNYGVSYEQYF.

V is TRBV5-1 and J is TRBJ2-7, with D maybe TRBD2 (6 bases). The length of the CDR3 is 14 residues. In germline, CDR1 is SGHRS, CDR2 YFSETQ. The V gene lost 3 bases and the J gene lost 2 bases, with 12 bases spanning the gap. For the CDR3, the DNA is TGCGCCAGCAGCTGGGAGGACGGAGCCTACGAGCAGTACTTC. It codes for CASSWEDGAYEQYF.

On this clonotype: A read error may explain this, as a much larger clone is one base away. This chain's CDR3 is CASSRGSYSSPLHF. The CDR3, as DNA: TGTGCCAGCAGCCGCGGCTCCTATAGTTCACCCCTCCACTTT. This chain joins TRBV7-9 and TRBJ1-6; no reliable D call. In germline, CDR1 is SEHNR, CDR2 FQNEAQ (reference sequence). This CDR3 region has 14 residues. Full variable domain (rest looked up from reference TRBV7-9 and TRBJ1-6): DTGVSQNPRHKITKRGQNVTFRCDPISEHNRLYWYRQTLGQGPEFLTYFQNEAQLEKSRLLSDRFSAERPKGSFSTLEIQRTEQGDSAMYLCASSRGSYSSPLHFGNGTRLTVT.

This chain connects TRBV3-1 to TRBJ2-3, with D possibly being TRBD2 (5 bases). This CDR3 contains 13 residues. The germline V and J ends were trimmed by 0 bases and 9 bases, with 10 bases remaining between them. Germline loops: CDR1 LGHDT, CDR2 YNNKEL (reference sequence). CDR3 DNA: TGTGCCAGCAGCCAAGAGACTACACTCACGCAGTATTTT. It specifies CASSQETTLTQYF.